Listed below are T cell receptor beta chains from one sample, sequenced in a study of shared clonotypes between healthy human individuals. Only in-frame clones appear in the TCRdb table, and some are missing; sequencing was by immunoSEQ multiplex PCR. The sample lists some 2 million clones; about 94% were seen once. The sample taken for sequencing was naive CD8+ T cells sorted from blood. These receptors were obtained from a man between 18 and 35 years old in good health. CDR3s include the opening cysteine and the closing phenylalanine or tryptophan. The D gene is left open where the match is weak. Size is stated for part of the rows, as once, few or many counts, or as a class when the clone is expanded.

>TRBD1|TRBV4-3|TRBJ1-1|NA
CASKQGLYTEAFF
TGCGCCAGCAAACAGGGGTTGTACACTGAAGCTTTCTTT
>TRBD1|TRBV15|TRBJ2-1|NA
CATSQRTGGYNEQFF
TGTGCCACCAGCCAGAGGACAGGGGGCTACAATGAGCAGTTCTTC
>NA|TRBV11-1|TRBJ2-5|NA
CASSFGTEGETQYF
TGTGCCAGCAGCTTTGGGACGGAGGGGGAGACCCAGTACTTC
>TRBD1|TRBV27|TRBJ1-2|few
CASRAGTGNGYTF
TGTGCCAGCAGAGCCGGGACAGGGAATGGCTACACCTTC
>NA|TRBV4-3|TRBJ2-1|NA
CASSAHNEQFF
TGCGCCAGCAGCGCCCACAATGAGCAGTTCTTC
>NA|TRBV4-1|TRBJ2-1|NA
CASSQESSYNEQFF
TGCGCCAGCAGCCAAGAGAGCTCCTACAATGAGCAGTTCTTC
>TRBD2|TRBV11-1|TRBJ2-1|NA
CASSYSSGGYNEQFF
TGTGCCAGCAGCTACTCTAGCGGGGGCTACAATGAGCAGTTCTTC
>NA|TRBV19|TRBJ2-3|NA
CASTPNGGSTDTQYF
TGTGCCAGTACTCCCAACGGGGGCAGCACAGATACGCAGTATTTT
>TRBD1|TRBV7-9|TRBJ2-7|NA
CASTEGQDSYEQYF
TGTGCCAGCACCGAGGGACAGGACTCCTACGAGCAGTACTTC
>NA|TRBV19|TRBJ1-1|NA
CASSLRGTVAEAFF
TGTGCCAGTAGTCTTCGTGGGACGGTCGCTGAAGCTTTCTTT
>NA|TRBV5-6|TRBJ2-1|NA
CASSDWTAYNEQFF
TGTGCCAGCAGTGATTGGACGGCTTACAATGAGCAGTTCTTC
>TRBD2|TRBV27|TRBJ2-7|NA
CASSLAGGYEQYF
TGTGCCAGCAGTTTAGCGGGAGGATACGAGCAGTACTTC
>NA|TRBV4-1|TRBJ1-3|NA
CASSQSGGAGNTIYF
TGCGCCAGCAGCCAATCCGGAGGAGCTGGAAACACCATATATTTT
>NA|TRBV19|TRBJ2-7|NA
CASSAGSSYEQYF
TGTGCCAGTAGTGCGGGCAGCTCCTACGAGCAGTACTTC
>NA|TRBV20-1|TRBJ2-7|NA
CSARFVNEQYF
TGCAGTGCTAGGTTCGTAAACGAGCAGTACTTC
>TRBD2|TRBV11-2|TRBJ2-7|NA
CASSYILAGGPHEQYF
TGTGCCAGCAGCTACATACTAGCGGGAGGGCCCCACGAGCAGTACTTC
>NA|TRBV30|TRBJ1-5|NA
CAWSPQVSNQPQHF
TGTGCCTGGAGTCCCCAAGTGAGCAATCAGCCCCAGCATTTT
>TRBD2|TRBV5-6|TRBJ2-7|NA
CASTSDRGGDEQYF
TGTGCCAGCACATCTGACCGGGGGGGAGACGAGCAGTACTTC
>NA|TRBV4-1|TRBJ2-1|NA
CASSFSGGQDEQFF
TGCGCCAGCAGTTTCTCGGGGGGCCAGGATGAGCAGTTCTTC
>NA|TRBV7-8|TRBJ2-7|NA
CASSFGGTSYEQYF
TGTGCCAGCAGCTTCGGTGGGACCTCCTACGAGCAGTACTTC
>NA|TRBV11-2|TRBJ2-7|NA
CASGPDRDSYEQYF
TGTGCCAGCGGCCCCGACAGGGACTCATACGAGCAGTACTTC
>TRBD1|TRBV30|TRBJ2-7|NA
CAWSLGQGYEQYF
TGTGCCTGGAGTCTGGGACAGGGCTACGAGCAGTACTTC
>NA|TRBV5-8|TRBJ2-2|NA
CASSLFIGPGELFF
TGTGCCAGCAGCTTGTTTATCGGGCCCGGGGAGCTGTTTTTT
>TRBD1|TRBV11-2|TRBJ1-4|NA
CASSRQGHGEKLFF
TGTGCCAGCAGCCGACAGGGCCACGGGGAAAAACTGTTTTTT
>NA|TRBV27|TRBJ2-1|NA
CASSLSPTGYVENEQFF
TGTGCCAGCAGTTTATCCCCCACAGGCTACGTTGAGAATGAGCAGTTCTTC
>NA|TRBV27|TRBJ1-6|NA
CASSAYRAAESPLHF
TGTGCCAGCAGTGCTTACAGGGCGGCGGAATCACCCCTCCACTTT
>TRBD2|TRBV28|TRBJ2-3|NA
CASSLSERGDLPTDTQYF
TGTGCCAGCAGTTTATCCGAGCGGGGGGACCTTCCCACAGATACGCAGTATTTT
>TRBD1|TRBV4-1|TRBJ2-5|NA
CASSQGNRGWETQYF
TGCGCCAGCAGCCAAGGGAACAGGGGGTGGGAGACCCAGTACTTC
>NA|TRBV21-1|TRBJ2-7|NA
CASNWDRGRPGSNEQYF
TGTGCCAGCAACTGGGACAGGGGGCGCCCAGGTTCTAACGAGCAGTACTTC